What follows describes a single T cell receptor beta chain. Its specificity is not known. An end of the junction does not agree with germline; a read error may underlie this. This library used about 400 ng RNA and molecular barcoded adaptors spanning alpha/delta and beta/gamma chains. One entry per CDR3 protein, called by TCRdb with MiXCR from the reads. The data show around 60,000 distinct CDR3 sequences, around 21% seen once. The sample originates from a study of read filtering for tumor transcriptome and immune sequencing. At the level of the study: IR-seq gave about 4.05 to 11 million TCR reads per sample; RNA-seq gave about 80 to 1273. Findings and limits, study-wide: This fraction held mixed bone marrow immune cells after CD138-negative sorting.

In germline, CDR1 is SGHTA, CDR2 FQGNSA. The CDR3 length is 15 residues. The receptor was isolated from a donor at least 40 years old with multiple myeloma. The chain combines TRBV7-2 with TRBJ2-7; D may be TRBD1 (6 bases). Specimen: a population of CD138-negative cells sorted from bone marrow. CDR3 amino acids: CASSFGGTSTYEQHF. The DNA for the CDR3 is TGTGCCAGCAGCTTTGGTGGGACAAGTACTTACGAGCAGCACTTC.